These T cell receptor beta chains were read from a single sample in a study of cytomegalovirus exposure and HLA in healthy donors. TCRdb's copy holds only in-frame clones and misses some; the assay was immunoSEQ multiplex PCR. Seen here are about 360,000 clones, about nine tenths observed once, and the top ten hold 0.83%. Sequencing was carried out using PBMCs. The receptors originated from a woman between 18 and 30 years old in good health and CMV-seronegative. Each CDR3 is given with its conserved first and last residue. Fields, in order: J gene, D gene, clone size, V gene, CDR3 protein, CDR3 DNA. D genes are given only for firm matches. Some rows mark clone size as missing; the rest say once, few, many or name a class of expanded clone.

>TRBJ1-2|-|-|TRBV7-6
CASSASPGDYYGYTF
TGTGCCAGCAGCGCATCACCAGGGGATTACTATGGCTACACCTTC
>TRBJ1-2|-|-|TRBV5-4
CASSSPVGANYGYTF
TGTGCCAGCAGCTCCCCGGTCGGAGCTAACTATGGCTACACCTTC
>TRBJ1-2|TRBD1|-|TRBV6-5
CASSYTWTGADYGYTF
TGTGCCAGCAGTTACACCTGGACAGGGGCCGACTATGGCTACACCTTC
>TRBJ1-2|TRBD1|-|TRBV15
CATSRYGTANYGYTF
TGTGCCACCAGCAGATATGGGACAGCTAACTATGGCTACACCTTC
>TRBJ2-3|-|-|TRBV28
CASSLRVWGIRVRTDTQYF
TGTGCCAGCAGTTTAAGGGTGTGGGGCATCAGGGTACGGACAGATACGCAGTATTTT
>TRBJ1-1|-|-|TRBV30
CAWSVYTEAFF
TGTGCCTGGAGCGTGTACACTGAAGCTTTCTTT
>TRBJ2-7|-|-|TRBV27
CASSWGTSNEQYF
TGTGCCAGCAGTTGGGGGACTTCCAACGAGCAGTACTTC
>TRBJ1-3|-|-|TRBV4-1
CASSPRDNDGNTIYF
TGCGCCAGCAGCCCCCGGGACAACGATGGAAACACCATATATTTT
>TRBJ2-4|-|once|TRBV10-2
CASNKGIAENIQYF
TGCGCCAGCAATAAAGGGATAGCGGAAAACATTCAGTACTTC
>TRBJ1-5|-|-|TRBV7-8
CASSRRGTGEAQHF
TGTGCCAGCAGCAGACGGGGGACGGGGGAAGCCCAGCATTTT
>TRBJ2-5|TRBD2|-|TRBV2
CASTGTSGGLKTQYF
TGTGCCAGCACCGGGACTAGCGGGGGGCTGAAGACCCAGTACTTC
>TRBJ1-5|-|-|TRBV27
CASSLGEGNQPQHF
TGTGCCAGCAGTTTAGGAGAGGGCAATCAGCCCCAGCATTTT
>TRBJ1-2|TRBD1|once|TRBV7-6
CASSDRGTGGYTF
TGTGCCAGCAGTGACAGGGGGACGGGTGGCTACACCTTC
>TRBJ2-1|TRBD2|few|TRBV5-6
CASSFAGGNYNEQFF
TGTGCCAGCAGCTTTGCGGGAGGGAACTACAATGAGCAGTTCTTC
>TRBJ2-2|TRBD2|-|TRBV5-1
CASSISGGADTGELFF
TGCGCCAGCAGCATTAGCGGGGGGGCCGATACCGGGGAGCTGTTTTTT
>TRBJ1-5|TRBD1|-|TRBV4-1
CASSHQLTGGASGNQPQHF
TGCGCCAGCAGCCATCAACTCACAGGGGGGGCCTCGGGCAATCAGCCCCAGCATTTT
>TRBJ2-7|TRBD1|few|TRBV2
CAVHSRGREQYF
TGTGCCGTACATTCCAGGGGGCGCGAGCAGTACTTC
>TRBJ2-3|-|-|TRBV5-1
CASSLDRGSTDTQYF
TGCGCCAGCAGCTTGGACCGGGGGTCCACAGATACGCAGTATTTT
>TRBJ2-1|TRBD2|-|TRBV25-1
CASRSSLAGGPYNEQFF
TGTGCCAGCAGATCGTCCCTGGCGGGAGGGCCCTACAATGAGCAGTTCTTC
>TRBJ2-5|-|-|TRBV28
CASRITGKQGEETQYF
TGTGCCAGCAGGATTACCGGAAAACAGGGAGAAGAGACCCAGTACTTC